The present entry profiles one TCR beta chain with its context. This sample was taken from a study of blood T cell repertoires in COVID-19. The overall study: Italy, Spain and the United States were the sources of the convalescent and acute COVID-19 samples. PBMCs, B-cell-depleted T cells, or T cells were the source of the cDNA or gDNA that made up the material.

Original handling: Nucleated cell counts were estimated from reference gene primer amplification. Method: immunoSEQ multiplex PCR; TCRdb's copy keeps in-frame clones and lacks some. The V and J calls and clone size were taken over from that table, and D and trimming were inferred from the DNA. Counted here are 55,000 to 75,000 clones, under 90% occurring once; the ten biggest clones make up roughly 1.5%. In germline, CDR1 is GTSNPN, CDR2 SVGIG (reference sequence). The trim removed 5 bases at V and 4 bases at J, leaving 4 bases unmatched. The CDR3 is 13 amino acids. The chain links TRBV30 to TRBJ1-2, with TRBD1 identical over 10 bases. Specimen: peripheral blood. This clonotype was obtained from a man in his sixties with acute or convalescent COVID-19. The CDR3 is CAWRTGGSYGYTF. DNA for the CDR3: TGTGCCTGGCGGACAGGGGGTTCCTATGGCTACACCTTC.